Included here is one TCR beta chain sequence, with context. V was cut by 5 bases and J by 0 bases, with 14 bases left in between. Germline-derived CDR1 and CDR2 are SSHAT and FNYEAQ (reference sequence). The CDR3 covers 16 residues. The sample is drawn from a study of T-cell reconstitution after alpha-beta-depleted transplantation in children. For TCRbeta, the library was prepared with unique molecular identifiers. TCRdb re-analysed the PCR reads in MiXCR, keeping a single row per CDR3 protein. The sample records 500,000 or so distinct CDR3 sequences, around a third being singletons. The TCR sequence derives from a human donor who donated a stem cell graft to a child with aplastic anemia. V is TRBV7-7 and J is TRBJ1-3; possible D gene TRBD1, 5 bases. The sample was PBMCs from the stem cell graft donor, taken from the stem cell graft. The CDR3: CASSPGTASSGNTIYF. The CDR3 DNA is TGTGCCAGCAGCCCAGGGACGGCAAGCTCTGGAAACACCATATATTTT.